Listed below are T cell receptor beta chains from one sample, sequenced in a study of CD8+CD57+ T cells in acquired aplastic anemia. TCRdb processed the reads anew with MiXCR; each CDR3 protein has one entry. The table records about 210,000 distinct CDR3 sequences, over 55% of them present only once. Sequenced material: sorted CD4+, CD8+, or CD8+CD57+ T cells (not recorded which) from PBMCs. These receptors were collected from a human donor in good health. Both conserved end residues are part of each CDR3. Fields, in order: clone size, J gene, V gene, D gene, CDR3 protein, CDR3 DNA. The D gene is left open where the match is weak. Size is omitted from some rows. Given values are once, few, many or a class for expanded clones.

clone_size: -; j_call: TRBJ2-1; v_call: TRBV9; d_call: -; cdr3_aa: CASSHAGLHDLREKEYNEQFF; cdr3_nt: TGTGCCAGCAGCCATGCTGGGCTTCATGATTTGCGGGAAAAAGAATACAATGAGCAGTTCTTC
clone_size: -; j_call: TRBJ2-2; v_call: TRBV10-3; d_call: -; cdr3_aa: CAISESKDAGELFF; cdr3_nt: TGTGCCATCAGTGAGTCGAAGGACGCCGGGGAGCTGTTTTTT
clone_size: -; j_call: TRBJ2-5; v_call: TRBV7-9; d_call: TRBD2; cdr3_aa: CASSFRLAGDKEETQYF; cdr3_nt: TGTGCCAGCAGCTTCAGACTAGCGGGAGATAAGGAGGAGACCCAGTACTTC
clone_size: -; j_call: TRBJ2-5; v_call: TRBV19; d_call: -; cdr3_aa: CASNTGTTAGETQYF; cdr3_nt: TGTGCCAGTAACACCGGGACCACGGCCGGGGAGACCCAGTACTTC
clone_size: -; j_call: TRBJ2-7; v_call: TRBV20-1; d_call: TRBD1; cdr3_aa: CSASRDRAYEQYF; cdr3_nt: TGCAGTGCTAGCCGGGACAGGGCCTACGAGCAGTACTTC
clone_size: -; j_call: TRBJ1-1; v_call: TRBV7-2; d_call: TRBD1; cdr3_aa: CASSLGTGVEAFF; cdr3_nt: TGTGCCAGCAGCTTAGGGACAGGGGTTGAAGCTTTCTTT
clone_size: -; j_call: TRBJ2-7; v_call: TRBV29-1; d_call: -; cdr3_aa: CSVVGRRYEQYF; cdr3_nt: TGCAGCGTTGTGGGGCGGAGGTACGAGCAGTACTTC
clone_size: -; j_call: TRBJ2-5; v_call: TRBV7-4; d_call: -; cdr3_aa: CASSLSGRSSPETQYF; cdr3_nt: TGTGCCAGCTCACTCTCCGGCAGGAGTTCTCCAGAGACCCAGTACTTC
clone_size: many; j_call: TRBJ2-2; v_call: TRBV14; d_call: TRBD2; cdr3_aa: CASSQVGLAGLGGELFF; cdr3_nt: TGTGCCAGCAGCCAAGTTGGACTAGCCGGGTTGGGCGGGGAGCTGTTTTTT
clone_size: many; j_call: TRBJ2-2; v_call: TRBV10-1; d_call: TRBD2; cdr3_aa: CASRGREGTGELFF; cdr3_nt: TGCGCCAGCAGGGGTAGGGAGGGCACCGGGGAGCTGTTTTTT
clone_size: few; j_call: TRBJ1-1; v_call: TRBV4-1; d_call: TRBD1; cdr3_aa: CASSQGTGHTEAFF; cdr3_nt: TGCGCCAGCAGCCAAGGGACAGGCCACACTGAAGCTTTCTTT
clone_size: -; j_call: TRBJ2-7; v_call: TRBV11-3; d_call: TRBD2; cdr3_aa: CASSSGRISYEQYF; cdr3_nt: TGTGCCAGCAGCAGCGGGAGGATCTCCTACGAGCAGTACTTC
clone_size: -; j_call: TRBJ2-2; v_call: TRBV2; d_call: -; cdr3_aa: CASIRLSPTTGELFF; cdr3_nt: TGTGCCAGCATTAGGCTCAGCCCGACCACCGGGGAGCTGTTTTTT
clone_size: many; j_call: TRBJ2-3; v_call: TRBV19; d_call: -; cdr3_aa: CASQLSTQYF; cdr3_nt: TGTGCCAGCCAGCTAAGTACGCAGTATTTT
clone_size: many; j_call: TRBJ2-1; v_call: TRBV9; d_call: TRBD1; cdr3_aa: CASSVEGTGGYNEQFF; cdr3_nt: TGTGCCAGCAGCGTCGAGGGGACAGGAGGATACAATGAGCAGTTCTTC
clone_size: -; j_call: TRBJ1-5; v_call: TRBV5-1; d_call: TRBD1; cdr3_aa: CASSSTGAQPQHF; cdr3_nt: TGCGCCAGCAGCTCGACAGGGGCCCAGCCCCAGCATTTT
clone_size: many; j_call: TRBJ1-2; v_call: TRBV20-1; d_call: -; cdr3_aa: CSASPDGTSSPPTNYGYTF; cdr3_nt: TGCAGTGCTTCTCCGGACGGAACCTCTTCCCCCCCTACTAACTATGGCTACACCTTC
clone_size: -; j_call: TRBJ2-7; v_call: TRBV29-1; d_call: -; cdr3_aa: CSVTRTATPYEQYF; cdr3_nt: TGCAGCGTTACGCGGACAGCTACTCCCTACGAGCAGTACTTC
clone_size: -; j_call: TRBJ1-1; v_call: TRBV24-1; d_call: TRBD1; cdr3_aa: CATSGLPGQEAFF; cdr3_nt: TGTGCCACCAGTGGTCTTCCGGGACAGGAAGCTTTCTTT
clone_size: many; j_call: TRBJ1-1; v_call: TRBV18; d_call: -; cdr3_aa: CASSPPATEAFF; cdr3_nt: TGTGCCAGCTCACCACCTGCGACTGAAGCTTTCTTT
clone_size: -; j_call: TRBJ2-3; v_call: TRBV19; d_call: -; cdr3_aa: CASSTIYREPADTQYF; cdr3_nt: TGTGCCAGTAGTACCATTTACAGGGAACCCGCAGATACGCAGTATTTT
clone_size: -; j_call: TRBJ1-1; v_call: TRBV20-1; d_call: TRBD1; cdr3_aa: CSASDRVGNTEAFF; cdr3_nt: TGCAGTGCTAGCGACAGGGTGGGGAACACTGAAGCTTTCTTT
clone_size: -; j_call: TRBJ2-7; v_call: TRBV10-1; d_call: TRBD2; cdr3_aa: CASSAKHRDYHYEQYF; cdr3_nt: TGCGCCAGCAGTGCAAAGCACCGGGACTACCATTACGAGCAGTACTTC
clone_size: -; j_call: TRBJ1-2; v_call: TRBV15; d_call: -; cdr3_aa: CATSTPSRVRGVGYTF; cdr3_nt: TGTGCCACCAGCACCCCAAGCAGGGTTAGAGGTGTCGGCTACACCTTC